These 23 T cell receptor beta chains were sequenced from one sample in a study of cytomegalovirus exposure and HLA in healthy donors (dated by TCRdb to 2016 to 2017). The library was generated by the immunoSEQ multiplex PCR assay. TCRdb limited this immuneACCESS table to in-frame rearrangements with V and J called. A share of clones is missing; checked studies link under half to unresolved V genes, and the rest is unexplained. The sample table shows over 100,000 clones, and roughly 89% are seen once. 1.2% of the sample is taken by the ten largest. Sequenced: PBMCs. Receptors were obtained from a woman aged 18-35 years in good health and CMV-seronegative.

The rearrangement links TRBV4-2 to TRBJ2-3, with 9 bases matching TRBD2. Germline lookup yields CDR1 LGHNA and CDR2 YNFKEQ. With V trimmed by 0 bases and J by 4 bases, 5 bases remained unmatched. This CDR3 is 16 amino acids long. CDR3 in DNA: TGTGCCAGCAGCCAAGATGGGACTAGCTTTGCAGATACGCAGTATTTT. The encoded protein is CASSQDGTSFADTQYF.

The chain has TRBV7-9 and TRBJ1-2; D is possibly TRBD1 (5 bases). The length of the CDR3 is 16 residues. Germline CDR1 SEHNR, CDR2 FQNEAQ (reference sequence). V was trimmed by 2 bases and J by 7 bases, leaving 20 bases between them. CDR3 region: CASSLIGSGLGRGYTF. The CDR3 coding sequence is TGTGCCAGCAGCTTAATTGGATCAGGGCTAGGTCGTGGCTACACCTTC. Looking up the rest from reference TRBV7-9 and TRBJ1-2 gives the full variable domain: DTGVSQNPRHKITKRGQNVTFRCDPISEHNRLYWYRQTLGQGPEFLTYFQNEAQLEKSRLLSDRFSAERPKGSFSTLEIQRTEQGDSAMYLCASSLIGSGLGRGYTFGSGTRLTVV.

The chain links TRBV9 to TRBJ2-3; 7 bases are shared with TRBD1. There are 15 residues in the CDR3. The V segment lost 3 bases and the J segment 0 bases; nucleotides outside the gene matches: 4. In germline, CDR1 is SGDLS, CDR2 YYNGEE. The CDR3 here is CASSAGQSSTDTQYF. CDR3 DNA sequence: TGTGCCAGCAGCGCGGGACAGTCTAGCACAGATACGCAGTATTTT.

V usage is TRBV27 and J usage is TRBJ2-3; 8 positions agree with TRBD1. The germline V gene encodes CDR1 MNHEY and CDR2 SMNVEV (reference sequence). There are 15 residues in the CDR3. Trimming removed 2 bases from V and 4 bases from J; junction bases left unmatched: 5. The CDR3 sequence is CASSLGDRQPDTQYF. In DNA form, the CDR3 reads TGTGCCAGCAGTTTAGGGGACAGGCAGCCAGATACGCAGTATTTT.

The chain uses TRBV11-2 and TRBJ1-1; D remains ambiguous. The CDR3 length is 13 residues. V was trimmed by 3 bases and J by 5 bases, leaving 10 bases between them. In germline, CDR1 is SGHAT, CDR2 FQNNGV. The CDR3 region is CASSFDRETEAFF. Here the CDR3 DNA reads TGTGCCAGCAGCTTCGACCGGGAGACTGAAGCTTTCTTT.

The chain combines TRBV6-1 with TRBJ1-3; tentative D call: TRBD1 (6 bases). CDR1 MNHNS and CDR2 SASEGT come from the germline V gene. The CDR3 runs to 16 residues. Trimming took 1 base from V and 4 from J, leaving 14 bases between them. The CDR3 nucleotides are TGTGCCAGCAGTGAAGAGGCAGGGGCGGCGGGAAACACCATATATTTT. Protein: CASSEEAGAAGNTIYF.

V gene TRBV29-1 combines with J gene TRBJ1-1, with TRBD1 matching over 7 bases. This CDR3 region has 12 residues. Losses at the gene ends were 7 bases for V and 1 base for J; bases not matched to a gene: 3. CDR1 SQVTM and CDR2 ANQGSEA come from the germline V gene. CDR3 in DNA: TGCAGCGCGGACAGGCAGAACACTGAAGCTTTCTTT. Amino acids: CSADRQNTEAFF.

The count of this clone is one. V and J are TRBV19 and TRBJ2-4, with a weak D call TRBD1 (5 bases). Germline values: CDR1 LNHDA, CDR2 SQIVND (reference sequence). The germline V and J ends were trimmed by 10 bases and 1 base, with 17 bases remaining between them. The CDR3 is 15 residues long. As DNA, the CDR3 is TGTGCCACACGGTACCAGGGATTCGCCAAAAACATTCAGTACTTC. The encoded protein is CATRYQGFAKNIQYF.

The chain recombines TRBV10-3 with TRBJ1-2; D gene uncertain. CDR3 size: 14 residues. The V end lost 3 bases, the J end lost 2 bases, and 10 bases lay between the germline ends. Germline values: CDR1 ENHRY, CDR2 SYGVKD. The CDR3 DNA reads as TGTGCCATCAGTGACCCGCCAGAAAACTATGGCTACACCTTC. It specifies CAISDPPENYGYTF.

This chain connects TRBV5-1 to TRBJ1-5; 8 nucleotides align to TRBD1. V lost 4 bases, J lost 7 bases, and 10 bases stayed unmatched. The germline CDR1 and CDR2 sequences are SGHRS and YFSETQ. The CDR3 is 15 amino acids. As DNA, the CDR3 is TGCGCCAGCAGCATAAAACCAGGGGGCGGACAGCCCCAGCATTTT. Translating it yields CASSIKPGGGQPQHF.

The V gene is TRBV19, the J gene TRBJ1-1; D perhaps matches TRBD1 (6 bases). V was shortened by 10 bases and J by 1 base, with 25 bases between the two germline ends. Per the germline V gene, CDR1 is LNHDA and CDR2 is SQIVND (reference sequence). There are 17 residues in the CDR3. The CDR3 here is CATADIRGHTGNTEAFF. CDR3 in DNA: TGTGCCACCGCCGATATCAGGGGCCACACGGGGAACACTGAAGCTTTCTTT.

V and J are TRBV2 and TRBJ2-1; 9 nucleotides agree with TRBD1. The CDR3 is made up of 12 amino acids. Trimming took 6 bases from V and 7 from J; bases not matched to a gene: 1. Germline V CDR1 and CDR2: SNHLY, FYNNEI. In DNA form, the CDR3 reads TGTGCCAGCAGGGACAGGGGAAATGAGCAGTTCTTC. It codes for CASRDRGNEQFF. Combining the CDR3 with reference TRBV2 and TRBJ2-1 gives the whole variable domain EPEVTQTPSHQVTQMGQEVILRCVPISNHLYFYWYRQILGQKVEFLVSFYNNEISEKSEIFDDQFSVERPDGSNFTLKIRSTKLEDSAMYFCASRDRGNEQFFGPGTRLTVL.

V is TRBV5-4 and J is TRBJ2-3; TRBD1 matches at 7 bases. Germline trimming cut 4 bases from V and 1 base from J; bases unmatched to any gene: 9. The CDR3 is 16 amino acids. Per germline, CDR1 SGHNT and CDR2 YYREEE (reference sequence). The CDR3 nucleotides read TGTGCCAGCAGCCGACGACAGGGTAGGGGCACAGATACGCAGTATTTT. It yields the protein CASSRRQGRGTDTQYF.

As concerns this clone: Germline and junction disagree at one end, which may indicate a read error. The chain uses TRBV2 and TRBJ1-6; D is unclear. The CDR3 runs to 15 residues. Germline V CDR1 and CDR2: SNHLY, FYNNEI. As DNA, the CDR3 is TGTGCCAGAACAAGAACACCCTCCGATAATTCACCCCTCCACTTT. It translates to CARTRTPSDNSPLHF.

Remarks on this clone: One end of the junction does not line up with germline, which may come from a read error. CDR3 sequence reads: CASSLGAGVGNTIYF. In nucleotides, the CDR3 is TGTGCTAGCAGCTTAGGCGCGGGGGTTGGAAACACCATATATTTT. The J gene is TRBJ1-3, the V gene TRBV7-7; D is possibly TRBD1 (5 bases). Germline V gene lookup returns CDR1 SSHAT and CDR2 FNYEAQ (reference sequence). This CDR3 is built from 15 residues. Full variable domain (missing parts from reference TRBV7-7 and TRBJ1-3): GAGVSQSPRYKVTKRGQDVTLRCDPISSHATLYWYQQALGQGPEFLTYFNYEAQPDKSGLPSDRFSAERPEGSISTLTIQRTEQRDSAMYRCASSLGAGVGNTIYFGEGSWLTVV.

The chain combines TRBV6-6 with TRBJ1-1, with TRBD1 as a possible D gene (6 bases). Germline V CDR1 and CDR2: MNHNY, SVGAGI (reference sequence). Between the trimmed V and J ends, which lost 7 bases and 1 base, there was a span of 7 bases. The CDR3 runs 12 residues. The CDR3 DNA reads as TGTGCCAGCAAGACAGGGAACACTGAAGCTTTCTTT. Its protein product is CASKTGNTEAFF.

The J gene is TRBJ2-3, the V gene TRBV9; no clear D. Germline V gene data show CDR1 as SGDLS and CDR2 as YYNGEE. Trimming left V 3 bases short and J 3 bases short, with 11 bases between. The length of the CDR3 is 14 residues. The DNA of the CDR3 is TGTGCCAGCAGCGGAGCTCCAATTACAGATACGCAGTATTTT. Translation gives CASSGAPITDTQYF.

The genes are TRBV7-9 and TRBJ2-4, with D possibly being TRBD1 (5 bases). V shed 4 bases and J shed 9 bases, with 16 bases lying between them. CDR1 and CDR2 from the germline V gene are SEHNR and FQNEAQ (reference sequence). This CDR3 is built from 14 residues. CDR3 coding DNA: TGTGCCAGCAGCTCCTGGGGCAGGCAGGGCATTCAGTACTTC. This translates into CASSSWGRQGIQYF.

The chain combines TRBV5-4 with TRBJ2-3, with no clear D. This CDR3 has 15 amino acids. V lost 4 bases and J lost 1, with 13 bases in between. Germline V gene sequence: CDR1 SGHNT, CDR2 YYREEE (reference sequence). In DNA form, the CDR3 reads TGTGCCAGCAGCCCGCTGAGCGTTGGCACAGATACGCAGTATTTT. As protein: CASSPLSVGTDTQYF.

The chain is built from TRBV7-9 and TRBJ2-7, with D possibly matching TRBD2 (6 bases). In germline, CDR1 is SEHNR, CDR2 FQNEAQ (reference sequence). The CDR3 has 17 residues. V lost 1 base to trimming and J lost 2 bases, with 18 bases between them. CDR3 in DNA: TGTGCCAGCAGCTTAGGTAGCGGAATACACCTAACCTACGAGCAGTACTTC. Its protein is CASSLGSGIHLTYEQYF.

The V gene is TRBV4-1, the J gene TRBJ2-5; D uncertain. Germline V lookup: CDR1 MGHRA, CDR2 YSYEKL. V lost 1 base and J 5 bases, leaving 11 bases between the germline ends. The CDR3 covers 14 residues. The CDR3 DNA sequence: TGCGCCAGCAGCCAAGTGTTAGCTAGGGAGACCCAGTACTTC. Translating gives CASSQVLARETQYF.

The V call is TRBV15, the J call TRBJ2-7; weak D call: TRBD1 (6 bases). Germline assignment: CDR1 LNHNV and CDR2 YYDKDF (reference sequence). The germline V and J ends were trimmed by 1 base and 7 bases, with 14 bases remaining between them. The CDR3 loop spans 14 amino acids. CDR3 nucleotides: TGTGCCACCAGCAGAGTACAACAGGGCTATGAGCAGTACTTC. Amino acids: CATSRVQQGYEQYF.

This chain joins TRBV5-4 and TRBJ2-5, with a weak D call TRBD1 (5 bases). CDR3 size: 14 residues. Germline assignment: CDR1 SGHNT and CDR2 YYREEE (reference sequence). Deletions cut 5 bases from V and 5 bases from J, with 16 bases between. CDR3 sequence reads: CASSHRPPFETQYF. CDR3 in DNA: TGTGCCAGCAGTCACAGGCCACCCTTTGAGACCCAGTACTTC.